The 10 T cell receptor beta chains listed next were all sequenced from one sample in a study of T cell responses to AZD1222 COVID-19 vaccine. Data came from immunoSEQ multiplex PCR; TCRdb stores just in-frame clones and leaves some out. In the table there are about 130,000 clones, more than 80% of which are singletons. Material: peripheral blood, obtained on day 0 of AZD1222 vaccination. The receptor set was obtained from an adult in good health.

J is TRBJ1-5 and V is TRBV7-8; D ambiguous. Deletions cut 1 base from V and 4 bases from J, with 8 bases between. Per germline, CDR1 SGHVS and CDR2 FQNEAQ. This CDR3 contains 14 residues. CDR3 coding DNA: TGTGCCAGCAGCTTAGGACGGGGTAATCAGCCCCAGCATTTT. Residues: CASSLGRGNQPQHF.

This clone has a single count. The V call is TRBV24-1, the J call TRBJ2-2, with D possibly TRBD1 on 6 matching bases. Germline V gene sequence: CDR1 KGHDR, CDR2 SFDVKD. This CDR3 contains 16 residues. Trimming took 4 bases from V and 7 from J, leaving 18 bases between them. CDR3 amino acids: CATSDFVQGLGGELFF. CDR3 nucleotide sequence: TGTGCCACCAGTGACTTCGTTCAGGGGTTGGGCGGGGAGCTGTTTTTT.

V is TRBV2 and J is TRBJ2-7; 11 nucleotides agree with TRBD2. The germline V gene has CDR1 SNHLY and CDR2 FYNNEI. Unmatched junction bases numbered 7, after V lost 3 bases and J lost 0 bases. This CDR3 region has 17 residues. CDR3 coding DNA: TGTGCCAGCAGTGATGAGACTAGCGGGATAAACTCCTACGAGCAGTACTTC. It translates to CASSDETSGINSYEQYF.

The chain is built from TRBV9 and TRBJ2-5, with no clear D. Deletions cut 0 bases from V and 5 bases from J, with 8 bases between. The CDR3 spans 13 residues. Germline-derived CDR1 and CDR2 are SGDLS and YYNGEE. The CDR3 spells CASSVDLGETQYF. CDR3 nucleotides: TGTGCCAGCAGCGTAGATCTGGGGGAGACCCAGTACTTC.

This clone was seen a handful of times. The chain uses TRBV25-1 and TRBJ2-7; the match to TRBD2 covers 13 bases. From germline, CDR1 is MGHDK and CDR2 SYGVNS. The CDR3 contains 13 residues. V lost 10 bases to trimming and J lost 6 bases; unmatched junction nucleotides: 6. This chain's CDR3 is CATRLAGGGEQYF. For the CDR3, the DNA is TGTGCCACACGACTAGCGGGAGGTGGCGAGCAGTACTTC.

This CDR3 is CASSPGQNYGYTF. CDR3 bases: TGTGCCAGCAGCCCAGGACAGAACTATGGCTACACCTTC. The chain carries TRBV12-3 or TRBV12-4 and TRBJ1-2; D possibly corresponds to TRBD1 (6 bases). Trimming took 6 bases from V and 2 from J, leaving 10 bases between them. The CDR3 consists of 13 residues.

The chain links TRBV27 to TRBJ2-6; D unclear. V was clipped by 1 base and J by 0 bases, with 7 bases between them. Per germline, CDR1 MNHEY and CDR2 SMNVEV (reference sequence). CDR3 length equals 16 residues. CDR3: CASSLYRNSGANVLTF. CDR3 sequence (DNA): TGTGCCAGCAGTTTATATAGGAACTCTGGGGCCAACGTCCTGACTTTC.

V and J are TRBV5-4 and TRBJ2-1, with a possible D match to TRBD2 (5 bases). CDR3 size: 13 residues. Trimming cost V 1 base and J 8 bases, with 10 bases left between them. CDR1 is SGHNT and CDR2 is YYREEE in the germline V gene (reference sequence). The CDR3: CASSLSGPDEQFF. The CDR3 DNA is TGTGCCAGCAGCTTGAGCGGACCTGATGAGCAGTTCTTC.

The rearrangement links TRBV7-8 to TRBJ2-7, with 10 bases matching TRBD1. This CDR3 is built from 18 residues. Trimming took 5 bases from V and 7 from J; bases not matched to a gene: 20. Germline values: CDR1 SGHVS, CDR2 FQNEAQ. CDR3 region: CASSVEPPFGTGVTEQYF. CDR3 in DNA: TGTGCCAGCAGCGTTGAGCCCCCCTTTGGGACAGGGGTTACAGAGCAGTACTTC.

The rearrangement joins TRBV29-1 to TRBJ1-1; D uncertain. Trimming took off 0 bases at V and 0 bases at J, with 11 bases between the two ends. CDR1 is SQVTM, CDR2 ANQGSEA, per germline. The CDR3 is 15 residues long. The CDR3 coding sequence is TGCAGCGTTGAAGATCGAAGGGTCATGAACACTGAAGCTTTCTTT. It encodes CSVEDRRVMNTEAFF.